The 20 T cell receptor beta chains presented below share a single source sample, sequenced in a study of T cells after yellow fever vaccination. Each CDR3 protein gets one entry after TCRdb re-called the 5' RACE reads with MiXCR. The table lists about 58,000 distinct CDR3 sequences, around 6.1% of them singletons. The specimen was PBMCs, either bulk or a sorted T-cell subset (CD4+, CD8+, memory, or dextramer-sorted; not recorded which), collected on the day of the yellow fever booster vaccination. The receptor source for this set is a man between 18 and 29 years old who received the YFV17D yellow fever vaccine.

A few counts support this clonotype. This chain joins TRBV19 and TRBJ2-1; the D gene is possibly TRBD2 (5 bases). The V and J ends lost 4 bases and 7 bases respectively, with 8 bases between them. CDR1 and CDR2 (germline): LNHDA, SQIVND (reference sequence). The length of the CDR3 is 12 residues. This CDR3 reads CASSTRGNEQFF. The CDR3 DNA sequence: TGTGCCAGTAGTACACGCGGGAATGAGCAGTTCTTC.

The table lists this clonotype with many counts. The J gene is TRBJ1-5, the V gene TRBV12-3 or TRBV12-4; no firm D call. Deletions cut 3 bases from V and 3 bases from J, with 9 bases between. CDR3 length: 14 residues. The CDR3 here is CASSFPGLNQPQHF. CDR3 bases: TGTGCCAGCAGTTTCCCTGGCCTCAATCAGCCCCAGCATTTT.

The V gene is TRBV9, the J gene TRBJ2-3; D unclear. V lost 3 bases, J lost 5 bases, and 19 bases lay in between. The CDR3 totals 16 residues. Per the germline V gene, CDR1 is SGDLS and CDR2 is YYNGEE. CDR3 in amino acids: CASSARATDYEDTQYF. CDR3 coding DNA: TGTGCCAGCAGCGCCCGGGCCACCGATTATGAAGATACGCAGTATTTT.

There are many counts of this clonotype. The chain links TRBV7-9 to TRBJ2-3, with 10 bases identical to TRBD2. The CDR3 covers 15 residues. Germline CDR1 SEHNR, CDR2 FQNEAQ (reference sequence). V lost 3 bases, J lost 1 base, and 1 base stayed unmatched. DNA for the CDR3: TGTGCCAGCAGCTTCCTAGCGGGGGGCACAGATACGCAGTATTTT. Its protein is CASSFLAGGTDTQYF.

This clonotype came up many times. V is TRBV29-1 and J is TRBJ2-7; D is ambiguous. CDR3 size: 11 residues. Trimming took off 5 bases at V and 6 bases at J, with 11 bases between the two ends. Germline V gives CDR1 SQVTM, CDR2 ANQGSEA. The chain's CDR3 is CSVRLISEQYF. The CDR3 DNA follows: TGCAGCGTTCGCCTCATCTCCGAGCAGTACTTC.

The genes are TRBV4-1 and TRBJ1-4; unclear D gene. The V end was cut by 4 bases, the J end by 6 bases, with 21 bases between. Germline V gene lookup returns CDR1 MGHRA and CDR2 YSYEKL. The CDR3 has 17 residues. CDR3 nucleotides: TGCGCCAGCAGCCCTTTAGTTTCCCAAAACGTCGATGAAAAACTGTTTTTT. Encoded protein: CASSPLVSQNVDEKLFF.

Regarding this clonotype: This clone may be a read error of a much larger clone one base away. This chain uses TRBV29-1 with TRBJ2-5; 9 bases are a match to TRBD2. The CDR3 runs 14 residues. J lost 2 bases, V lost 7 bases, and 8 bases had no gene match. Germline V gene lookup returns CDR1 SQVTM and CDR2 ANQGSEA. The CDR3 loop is CSAVLAGQQETQYF. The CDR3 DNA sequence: TGCAGCGCAGTACTAGCGGGTCAACAAGAGACCCAGTACTTC.

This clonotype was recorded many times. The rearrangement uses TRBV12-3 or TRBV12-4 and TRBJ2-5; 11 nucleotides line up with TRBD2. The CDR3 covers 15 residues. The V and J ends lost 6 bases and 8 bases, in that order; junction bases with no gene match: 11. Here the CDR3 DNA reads TGTGCCAGCAGCTATAGCGGGGGGGACAAGAGAACCCAGTACTTC. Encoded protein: CASSYSGGDKRTQYF.

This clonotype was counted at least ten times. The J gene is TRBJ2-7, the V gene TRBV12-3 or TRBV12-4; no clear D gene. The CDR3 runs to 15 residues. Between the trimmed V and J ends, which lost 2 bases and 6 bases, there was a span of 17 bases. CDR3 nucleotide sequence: TGTGCCAGCAGTTTATCCTTGTTCTTTGCCCTCGAGCAGTACTTC. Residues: CASSLSLFFALEQYF.

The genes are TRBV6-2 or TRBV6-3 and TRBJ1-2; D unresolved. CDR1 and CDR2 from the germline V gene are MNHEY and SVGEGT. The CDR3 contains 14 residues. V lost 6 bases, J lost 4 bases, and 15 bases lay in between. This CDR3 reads CASSPTGAFYGYTF. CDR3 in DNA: TGTGCCAGCAGCCCGACGGGTGCATTCTATGGCTACACCTTC.

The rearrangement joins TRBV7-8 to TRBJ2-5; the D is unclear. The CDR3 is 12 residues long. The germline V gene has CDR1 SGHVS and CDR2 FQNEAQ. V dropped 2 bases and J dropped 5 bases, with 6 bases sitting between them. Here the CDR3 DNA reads TGTGCCAGCAGCTTATCTCTGGAGACCCAGTACTTC. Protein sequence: CASSLSLETQYF.

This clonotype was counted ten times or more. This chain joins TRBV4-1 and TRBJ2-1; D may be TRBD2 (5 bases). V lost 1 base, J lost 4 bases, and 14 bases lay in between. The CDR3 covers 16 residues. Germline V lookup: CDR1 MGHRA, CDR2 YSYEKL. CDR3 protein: CASSQGVGRDYNEQFF. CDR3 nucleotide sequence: TGCGCCAGCAGCCAAGGGGTCGGACGGGATTACAATGAGCAGTTCTTC.

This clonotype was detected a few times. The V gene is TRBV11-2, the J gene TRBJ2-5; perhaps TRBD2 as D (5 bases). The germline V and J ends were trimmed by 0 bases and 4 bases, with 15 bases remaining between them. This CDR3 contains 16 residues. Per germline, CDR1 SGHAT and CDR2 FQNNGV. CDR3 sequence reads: CASSLDASGLIETQYF. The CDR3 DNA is TGTGCCAGCAGCTTAGATGCCAGCGGTTTAATAGAGACCCAGTACTTC.

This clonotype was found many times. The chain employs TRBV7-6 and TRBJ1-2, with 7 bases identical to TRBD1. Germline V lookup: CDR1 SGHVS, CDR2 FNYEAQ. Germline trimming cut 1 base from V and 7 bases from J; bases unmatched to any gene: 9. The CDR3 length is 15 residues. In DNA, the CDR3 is TGTGCCAGCAGCTTAGAGGGGGCCGGGGTCGGTGGCTACACCTTC. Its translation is CASSLEGAGVGGYTF. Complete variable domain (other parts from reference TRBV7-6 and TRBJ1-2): GAGVSQSPRYKVTKRGQDVALRCDPISGHVSLYWYRQALGQGPEFLTYFNYEAQQDKSGLPNDRFSAERPEGSISTLTIQRTEQRDSAMYRCASSLEGAGVGGYTFGSGTRLTVV.

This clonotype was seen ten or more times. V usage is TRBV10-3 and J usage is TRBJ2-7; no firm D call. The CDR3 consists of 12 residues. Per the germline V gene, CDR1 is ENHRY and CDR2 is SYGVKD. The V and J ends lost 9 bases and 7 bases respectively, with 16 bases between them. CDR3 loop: CAIRPPPREQYV. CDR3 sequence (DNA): TGTGCCATAAGGCCACCTCCTCGGGAGCAGTACGTC.

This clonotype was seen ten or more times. The CDR3, as DNA: TGTGCCAGCAGTTCCTCTTCGGACGAGCAGTACTTC. As protein: CASSSSSDEQYF. The chain is built from TRBV27 and TRBJ2-7; D uncertain. The CDR3 has 12 amino acids. The V end lost 4 bases, the J end lost 5 bases, and 9 bases lay between the germline ends. Germline CDR1 reads MNHEY; CDR2 reads SMNVEV (reference sequence).

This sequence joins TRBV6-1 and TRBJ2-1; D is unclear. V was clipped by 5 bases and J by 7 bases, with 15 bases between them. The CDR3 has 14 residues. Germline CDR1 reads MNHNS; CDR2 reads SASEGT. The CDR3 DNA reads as TGTGCCAGCAGTAAACCCCGACGGATTAATGAGCAGTTCTTC. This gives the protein CASSKPRRINEQFF.

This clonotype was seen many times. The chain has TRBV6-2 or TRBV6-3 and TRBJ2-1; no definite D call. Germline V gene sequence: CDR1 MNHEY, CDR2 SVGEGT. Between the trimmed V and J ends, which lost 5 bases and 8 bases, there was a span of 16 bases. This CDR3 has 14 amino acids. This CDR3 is CASSIVRDGDEQFF. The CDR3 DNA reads TGTGCCAGCAGTATCGTAAGGGATGGCGATGAGCAGTTCTTC.

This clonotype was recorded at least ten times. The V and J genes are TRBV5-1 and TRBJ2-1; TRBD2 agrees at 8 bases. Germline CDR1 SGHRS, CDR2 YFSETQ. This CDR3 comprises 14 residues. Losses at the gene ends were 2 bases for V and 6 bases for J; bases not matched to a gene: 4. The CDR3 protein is CASSFRGGINEQFF. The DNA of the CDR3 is TGCGCCAGCAGCTTCCGGGGGGGTATCAATGAGCAGTTCTTC.

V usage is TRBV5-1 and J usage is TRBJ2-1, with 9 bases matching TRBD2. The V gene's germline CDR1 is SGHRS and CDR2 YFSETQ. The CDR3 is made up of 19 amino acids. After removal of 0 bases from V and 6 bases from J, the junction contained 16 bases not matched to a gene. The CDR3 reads CASSLGTVVGGRAPNEQFF. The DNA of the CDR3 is TGCGCCAGCAGCTTGGGCACCGTAGTGGGCGGGAGGGCCCCCAATGAGCAGTTCTTC.